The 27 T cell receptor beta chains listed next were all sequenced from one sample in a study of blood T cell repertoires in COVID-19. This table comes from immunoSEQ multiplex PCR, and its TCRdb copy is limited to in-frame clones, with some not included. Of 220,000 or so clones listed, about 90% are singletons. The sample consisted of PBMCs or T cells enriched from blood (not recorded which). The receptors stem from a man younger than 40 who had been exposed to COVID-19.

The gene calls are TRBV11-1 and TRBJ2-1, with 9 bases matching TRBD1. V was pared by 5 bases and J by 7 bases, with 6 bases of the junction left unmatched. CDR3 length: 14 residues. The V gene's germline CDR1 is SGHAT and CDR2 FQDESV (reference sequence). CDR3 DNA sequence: TGTGCCAGCAGCCCTCGGGACAGGGCAAATGAGCAGTTCTTC. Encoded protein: CASSPRDRANEQFF.

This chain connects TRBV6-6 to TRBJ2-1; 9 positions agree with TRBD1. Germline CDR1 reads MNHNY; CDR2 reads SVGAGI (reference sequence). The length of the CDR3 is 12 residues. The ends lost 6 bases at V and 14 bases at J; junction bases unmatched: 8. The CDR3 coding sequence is TGTGCCAGCAGGCTTCCAGGGACAGGGAAGTTCTTC. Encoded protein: CASRLPGTGKFF.

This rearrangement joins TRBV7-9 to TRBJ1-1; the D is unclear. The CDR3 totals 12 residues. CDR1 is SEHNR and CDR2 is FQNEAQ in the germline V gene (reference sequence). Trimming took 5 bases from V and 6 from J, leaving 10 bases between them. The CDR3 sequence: CASSPDWAEAFF. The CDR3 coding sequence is TGTGCCAGCAGCCCTGACTGGGCTGAAGCTTTCTTT.

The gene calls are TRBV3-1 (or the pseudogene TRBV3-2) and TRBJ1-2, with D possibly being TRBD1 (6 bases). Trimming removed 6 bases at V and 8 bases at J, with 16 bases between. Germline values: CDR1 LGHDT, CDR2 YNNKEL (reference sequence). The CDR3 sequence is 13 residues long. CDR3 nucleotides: TGTGCCAGCAGGCGTCAGGGGCTTTTAGGCTACACCTTC. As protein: CASRRQGLLGYTF.

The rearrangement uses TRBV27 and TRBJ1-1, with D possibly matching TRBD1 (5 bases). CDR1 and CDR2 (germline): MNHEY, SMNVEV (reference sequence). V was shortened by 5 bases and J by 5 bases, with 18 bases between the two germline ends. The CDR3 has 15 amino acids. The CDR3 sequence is CASSPPPGGNTEAFF. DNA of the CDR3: TGTGCCAGCAGTCCCCCCCCGGGGGGGAATACTGAAGCTTTCTTT.

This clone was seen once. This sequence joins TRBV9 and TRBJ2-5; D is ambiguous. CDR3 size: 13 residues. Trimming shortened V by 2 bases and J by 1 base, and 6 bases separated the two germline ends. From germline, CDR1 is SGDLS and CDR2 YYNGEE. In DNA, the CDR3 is TGTGCCAGCAGCGTTTGGGCCCAAGAGACCCAGTACTTC. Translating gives CASSVWAQETQYF.

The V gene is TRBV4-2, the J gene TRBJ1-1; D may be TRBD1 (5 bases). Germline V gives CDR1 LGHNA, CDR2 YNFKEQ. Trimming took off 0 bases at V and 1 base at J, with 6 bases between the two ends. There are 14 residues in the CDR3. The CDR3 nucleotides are TGTGCCAGCAGCCAAGATGGGGCGAACACTGAAGCTTTCTTT. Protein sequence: CASSQDGANTEAFF.

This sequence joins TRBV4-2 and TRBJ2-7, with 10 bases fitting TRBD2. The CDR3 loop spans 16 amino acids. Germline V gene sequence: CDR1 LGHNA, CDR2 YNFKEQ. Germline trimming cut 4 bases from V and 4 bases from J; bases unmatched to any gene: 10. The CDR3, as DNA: TGTGCCAGCAGCCCGTCACGGGCTAGCGGGAGTTACGAGCAGTACTTC. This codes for CASSPSRASGSYEQYF.

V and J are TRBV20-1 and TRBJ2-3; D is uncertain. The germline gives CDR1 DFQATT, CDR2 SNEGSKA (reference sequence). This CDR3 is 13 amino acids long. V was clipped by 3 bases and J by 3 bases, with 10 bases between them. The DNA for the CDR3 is TGCAGTGCTAGTCCCGAACGGACAGATACGCAGTATTTT. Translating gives CSASPERTDTQYF.

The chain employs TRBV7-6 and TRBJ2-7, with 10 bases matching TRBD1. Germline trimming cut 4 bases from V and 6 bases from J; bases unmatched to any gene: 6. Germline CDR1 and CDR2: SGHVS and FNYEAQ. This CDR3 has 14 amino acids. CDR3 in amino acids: CASSSLDRGVEQYF. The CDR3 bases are TGTGCCAGCAGCTCCCTGGACAGGGGGGTCGAGCAGTACTTC.

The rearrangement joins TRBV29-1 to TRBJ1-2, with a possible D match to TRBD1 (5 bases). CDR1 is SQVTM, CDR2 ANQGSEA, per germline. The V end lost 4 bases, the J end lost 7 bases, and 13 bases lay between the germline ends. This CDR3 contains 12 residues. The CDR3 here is CSVGAGLAGYTF. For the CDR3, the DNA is TGCAGCGTTGGGGCAGGGCTCGCTGGCTACACCTTC.

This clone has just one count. CDR3 bases: TGTGCCAGCAGCTTAGACAGGGCAAATGAAAAACTGTTTTTT. As protein: CASSLDRANEKLFF. This chain connects TRBV7-9 to TRBJ1-4, with D possibly TRBD1 on 6 matching bases. The CDR3 is made up of 14 amino acids. CDR1 SEHNR and CDR2 FQNEAQ come from the germline V gene (reference sequence). Trimming took off 1 base at V and 5 bases at J, with 8 bases between the two ends.

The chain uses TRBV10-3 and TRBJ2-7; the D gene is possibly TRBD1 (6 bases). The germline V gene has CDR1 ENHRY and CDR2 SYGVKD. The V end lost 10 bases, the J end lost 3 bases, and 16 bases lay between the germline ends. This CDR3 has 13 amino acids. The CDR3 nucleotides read TGTGCCACTACCGCCACACAGGGCTACGAGCAGTACTTC. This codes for CATTATQGYEQYF.

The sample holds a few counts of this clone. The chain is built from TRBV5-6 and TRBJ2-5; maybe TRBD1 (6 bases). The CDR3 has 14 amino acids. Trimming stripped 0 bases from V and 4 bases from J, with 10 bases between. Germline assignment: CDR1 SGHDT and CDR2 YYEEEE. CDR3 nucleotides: TGTGCCAGCAGCTTGGTGGGGGCAGGAGAGACCCAGTACTTC. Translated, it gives CASSLVGAGETQYF.

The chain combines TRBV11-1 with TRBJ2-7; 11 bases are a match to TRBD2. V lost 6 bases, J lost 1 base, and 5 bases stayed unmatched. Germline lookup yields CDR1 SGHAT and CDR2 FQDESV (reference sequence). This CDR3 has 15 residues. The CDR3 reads CASSPGTSGSYEQYF. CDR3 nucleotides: TGTGCCAGCAGTCCCGGGACTAGCGGATCCTACGAGCAGTACTTC.

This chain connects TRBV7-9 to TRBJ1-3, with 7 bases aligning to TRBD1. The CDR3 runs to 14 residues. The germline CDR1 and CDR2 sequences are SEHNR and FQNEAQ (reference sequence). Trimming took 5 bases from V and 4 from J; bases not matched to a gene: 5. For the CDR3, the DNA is TGTGCCAGCAGCCCTACAGGGGCGGGAAACACCATATATTTT. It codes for CASSPTGAGNTIYF.

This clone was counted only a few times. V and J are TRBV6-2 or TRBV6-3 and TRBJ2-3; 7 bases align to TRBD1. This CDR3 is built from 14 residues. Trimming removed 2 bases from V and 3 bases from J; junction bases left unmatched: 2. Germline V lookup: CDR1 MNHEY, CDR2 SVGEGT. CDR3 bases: TGTGCCAGCAGTTACGGACAGGAGACAGATACGCAGTATTTT. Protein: CASSYGQETDTQYF.

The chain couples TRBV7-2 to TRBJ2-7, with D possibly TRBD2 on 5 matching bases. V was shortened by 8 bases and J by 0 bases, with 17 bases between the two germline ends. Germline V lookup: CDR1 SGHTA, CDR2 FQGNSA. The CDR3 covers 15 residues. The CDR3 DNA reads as TGTGCCAGCGCGCCCGACGGGATCGACTCCTACGAGCAGTACTTC. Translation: CASAPDGIDSYEQYF.

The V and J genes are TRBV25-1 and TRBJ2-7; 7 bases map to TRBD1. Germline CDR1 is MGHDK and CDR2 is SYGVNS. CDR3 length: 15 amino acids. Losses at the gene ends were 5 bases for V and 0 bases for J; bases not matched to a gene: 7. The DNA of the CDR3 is TGTGCCAGCAGTATGCCGGGACAGATCTCCTACGAGCAGTACTTC. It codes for CASSMPGQISYEQYF.

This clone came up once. This CDR3 reads CASSQIGLRNTVSYGYTF. The DNA of the CDR3 is TGCGCCAGCAGCCAAATTGGTCTTAGGAATACAGTCTCCTATGGCTACACCTTC. This chain joins TRBV4-1 and TRBJ1-2; no firm D call. Trimming shortened V by 2 bases and J by 4 bases, and 23 bases separated the two germline ends. The CDR3 extends over 18 amino acids. Per the germline V gene, CDR1 is MGHRA and CDR2 is YSYEKL.

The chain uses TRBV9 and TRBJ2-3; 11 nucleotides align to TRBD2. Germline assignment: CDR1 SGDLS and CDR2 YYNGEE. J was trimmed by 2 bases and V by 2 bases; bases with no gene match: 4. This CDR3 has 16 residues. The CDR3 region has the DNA TGTGCCAGCAGCGTTAGCGGGGGGGACCCCACAGATACGCAGTATTTT. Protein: CASSVSGGDPTDTQYF.

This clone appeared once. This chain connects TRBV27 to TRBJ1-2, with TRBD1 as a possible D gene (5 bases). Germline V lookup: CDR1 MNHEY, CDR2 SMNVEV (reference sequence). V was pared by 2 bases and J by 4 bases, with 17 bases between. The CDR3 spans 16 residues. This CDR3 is CASSLNQGRLPYGYTF. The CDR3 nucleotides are TGTGCCAGCAGTTTAAATCAGGGCAGGCTGCCCTATGGCTACACCTTC.

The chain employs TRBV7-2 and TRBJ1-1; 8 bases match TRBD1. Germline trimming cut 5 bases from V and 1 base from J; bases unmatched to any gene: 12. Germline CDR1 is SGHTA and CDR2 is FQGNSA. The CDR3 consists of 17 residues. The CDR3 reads CASSPGQGRIGNTEAFF. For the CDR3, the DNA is TGTGCCAGCAGCCCCGGACAGGGTCGAATAGGGAACACTGAAGCTTTCTTT. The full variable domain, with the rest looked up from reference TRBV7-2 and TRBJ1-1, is GAGVSQSPSNKVTEKGKDVELRCDPISGHTALYWYRQSLGQGLEFLIYFQGNSAPDKSGLPSDRFSAERTGGSVSTLTIQRTQQEDSAVYLCASSPGQGRIGNTEAFFGQGTRLTVV.

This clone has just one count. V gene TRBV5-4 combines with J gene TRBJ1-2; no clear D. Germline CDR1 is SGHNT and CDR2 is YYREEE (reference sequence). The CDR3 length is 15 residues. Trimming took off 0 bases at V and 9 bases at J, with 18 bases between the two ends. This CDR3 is CASSLELGIGGSYTF. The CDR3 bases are TGTGCCAGCAGCTTGGAATTGGGCATCGGAGGAAGCTACACCTTC. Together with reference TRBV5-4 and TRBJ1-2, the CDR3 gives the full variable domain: ETGVTQSPTHLIKTRGQQVTLRCSSQSGHNTVSWYQQALGQGPQFIFQYYREEENGRGNFPPRFSGLQFPNYSSELNVNALELDDSALYLCASSLELGIGGSYTFGSGTRLTVV.

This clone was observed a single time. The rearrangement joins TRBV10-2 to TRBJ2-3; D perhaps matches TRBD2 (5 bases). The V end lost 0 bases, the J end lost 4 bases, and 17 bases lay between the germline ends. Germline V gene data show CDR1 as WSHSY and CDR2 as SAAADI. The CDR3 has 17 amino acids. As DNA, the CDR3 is TGCGCCAGCAGTGAGTCGCGGGCTAGCTCAGGTCCAGATACGCAGTATTTT. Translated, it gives CASSESRASSGPDTQYF.

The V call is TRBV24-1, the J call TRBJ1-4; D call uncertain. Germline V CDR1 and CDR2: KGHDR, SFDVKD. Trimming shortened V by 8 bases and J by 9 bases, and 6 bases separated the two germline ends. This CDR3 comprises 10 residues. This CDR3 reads CATNPQKLFF. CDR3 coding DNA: TGTGCCACCAATCCTCAAAAACTGTTTTTT.

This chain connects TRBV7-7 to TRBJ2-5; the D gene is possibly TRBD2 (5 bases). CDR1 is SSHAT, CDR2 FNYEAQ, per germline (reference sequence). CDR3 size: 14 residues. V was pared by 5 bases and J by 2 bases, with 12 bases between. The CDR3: CASSPGLEQETQYF. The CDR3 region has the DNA TGTGCCAGCAGCCCTGGACTGGAACAAGAGACCCAGTACTTC.